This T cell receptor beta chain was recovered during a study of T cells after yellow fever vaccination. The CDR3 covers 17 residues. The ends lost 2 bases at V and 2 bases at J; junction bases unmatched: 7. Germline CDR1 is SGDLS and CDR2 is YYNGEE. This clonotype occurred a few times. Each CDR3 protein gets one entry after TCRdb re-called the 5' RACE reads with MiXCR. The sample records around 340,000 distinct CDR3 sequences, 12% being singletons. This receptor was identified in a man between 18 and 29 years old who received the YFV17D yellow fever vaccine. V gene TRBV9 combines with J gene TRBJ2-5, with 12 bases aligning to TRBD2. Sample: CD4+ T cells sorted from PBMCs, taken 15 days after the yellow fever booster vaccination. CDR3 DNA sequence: TGTGCCAGCAGCGTCACCCCCGGGACTAGCGGGCAAGAGACCCAGTACTTC. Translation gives CASSVTPGTSGQETQYF.